This T cell receptor (beta chain) was sequenced during a study of blood T cell repertoires in COVID-19. Study background: Samples taken during acute and convalescent COVID-19 were collected in the United States, Italy and Spain. PBMCs, B-cell-depleted T cells, or T cells were the source of the cDNA or gDNA that made up the material.

From germline, CDR1 is GTSNPN and CDR2 SVGIG (reference sequence). V dropped 1 base and J dropped 4; count of bases not matched to a gene: 7. The CDR3 totals 16 residues. In the authors' workflow: How many nucleated cells were present was estimated from reference gene primer amplification. This table comes from immunoSEQ multiplex PCR, and its TCRdb copy is limited to in-frame clones, with some not included. Clonal size and the V and J genes are those of that table, whereas D and trimming came from the DNA. This sample carries some 150,000 clones, around 87% of them seen once, and the ten largest clones take around 7%.

The specimen sequenced was peripheral blood. The receptor was derived from a woman older than 75 in a cohort sampled during active or convalescent COVID-19. The chain is built from TRBV30 and TRBJ1-6, with 7 bases identical to TRBD1. CDR3 coding DNA: TGTGCCTGGAGTGATCTCAACAGGGGATATAATTCACCCCTCCACTTT. This encodes CAWSDLNRGYNSPLHF.